This TCR beta chain was found in a study of T cells in Graves' hyperthyroidism and ophthalmopathy. Patients affected by ophthalmopathy presented a Clinical Activity Score of at least 3, a NOSPECS grade of at least 4, and disease duration below 3 months. Uncontrolled infection, other autoimmune disease, pregnancy or lactation excluded patients. The diagnostic basis comprised clinical symptoms, serum thyroxine and TRAb, thyroid ultrasound and orbital computed tomography. RNA transcripts provided the source from which TCR beta CDR3 regions were amplified. The TCR CDR3 was amplified in a first-round RT-PCR using the HTBI primer set. A single record per CDR3 protein comes from TCRdb applying MiXCR to the multiplex PCR reads. The sample carries 400,000 to 550,000 distinct CDR3 sequences, around 24% recorded once. V lost 1 base, J lost 1 base, and 1 base stayed unmatched. The CDR3 runs to 15 residues. Germline lookup yields CDR1 LNHDA and CDR2 SQIVND (reference sequence).

In this sample, this clonotype turned up many times. The rearrangement links TRBV19 to TRBJ2-5; 9 nucleotides align to TRBD2. Sequences were obtained from blood. This clonotype originated in a woman aged 25 to 39 with Graves' ophthalmopathy. CDR3 residues: CASSIGAGGQETQYF. CDR3 DNA: TGTGCCAGTAGTATAGGAGCGGGGGGCCAAGAGACCCAGTACTTC.